One TCR beta chain is described in this entry. The data originate from a study of control samples from healthy donors and cancer patients. The data were produced by immunoSEQ multiplex PCR, yet TCRdb's version contains in-frame clones alone and is incomplete. The profile shows under 200,000 clones, almost 90% of them singletons. The clonotype was recovered from a woman under 40 in good health. Sequencing input: blood.

CDR3 amino acids: CASRRQGTDTQYF. The DNA of the CDR3 is TGTGCCAGCAGGCGACAGGGCACAGATACGCAGTATTTT. V is TRBV6-5 and J is TRBJ2-3; D might be TRBD1 (6 bases). The germline CDR1 and CDR2 sequences are MNHEY and SVGAGI. The CDR3 extends over 13 amino acids. Trimming removed 6 bases at V and 1 base at J, with 8 bases between.